The present entry profiles one TCR beta chain with its context. Germline V gene data show CDR1 as MDHEN and CDR2 as SYDVKM. The CDR3 sequence is 15 residues long. J lost 3 bases, V lost 6 bases, and 9 bases had no gene match. This sample stems from a study of blood T cell repertoires in COVID-19. Study information: Italy, Spain and the United States were the sources of the convalescent and acute COVID-19 samples.

The data were produced by immunoSEQ multiplex PCR, yet TCRdb's version contains in-frame clones alone and is incomplete. In the table there are 180,000 or so clones, about 86% of which are singletons. This rearrangement joins TRBV28 to TRBJ1-1, with 8 nucleotides matching TRBD1. Sequencing was done on a sample of peripheral blood. The receptor was derived from a man aged 18 to 35 with acute or convalescent COVID-19. The CDR3 is CASSPGDRFYTEAFF. CDR3 DNA: TGTGCCAGCAGCCCCGGGGACAGGTTTTACACTGAAGCTTTCTTT. The variable domain in full, with the rest retrieved from reference TRBV28 and TRBJ1-1, is DVKVTQSSRYLVKRTGEKVFLECVQDMDHENMFWYRQDPGLGLRLIYFSYDVKMKEKGDIPEGYSVSREKKERFSLILESASTNQTSMYLCASSPGDRFYTEAFFGQGTRLTVV.